The clone carrying this T cell receptor beta chain showed up just once. The data are from a study of blood T cell repertoires in COVID-19. Original methodology: Researchers report that nucleated cell counts were estimated from reference gene primer amplification. The assay was immunoSEQ multiplex PCR, and TCRdb's table has in-frame clones only and misses some. V and J calls plus clone size are reproduced from that table; the DNA served to infer D and trimming. There are approximately 190,000 clones in the sample; around 86% occur only once, and about 6% lies in the top ten. Germline V CDR1 and CDR2: SGHKS, YYEKEE (reference sequence). The CDR3 has 14 amino acids. Trimming removed 6 bases at V and 2 bases at J, with 15 bases between.

The chain couples TRBV5-5 to TRBJ2-7; D might be TRBD2 (6 bases). The sequence derives from a middle-aged woman with acute or convalescent COVID-19. The sample was peripheral blood. The CDR3 sequence: CASTLRGTPYEQYF. The CDR3 DNA is TGTGCCAGCACCCTGCGCGGGACCCCCTACGAGCAGTACTTC.